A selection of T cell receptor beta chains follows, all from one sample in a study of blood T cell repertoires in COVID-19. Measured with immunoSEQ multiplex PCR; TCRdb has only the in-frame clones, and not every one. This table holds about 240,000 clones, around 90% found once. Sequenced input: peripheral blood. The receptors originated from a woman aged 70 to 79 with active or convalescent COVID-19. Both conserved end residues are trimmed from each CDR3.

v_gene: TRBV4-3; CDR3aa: ASSARGGYGYT
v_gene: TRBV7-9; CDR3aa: ANRQHPSGANVLT
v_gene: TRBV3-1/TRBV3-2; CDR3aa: ASSPGQGNYGYT
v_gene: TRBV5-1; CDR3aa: ASSSGQLNTEAF
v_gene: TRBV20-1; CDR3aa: SAGGAEPQH
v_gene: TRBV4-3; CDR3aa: ASSQDLSPAEGSTF
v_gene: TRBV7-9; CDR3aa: ASRPRDRHNSPLH
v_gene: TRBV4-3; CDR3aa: ASSQAGPGYEQY
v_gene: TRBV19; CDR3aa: ASSLRQGAKNIQY
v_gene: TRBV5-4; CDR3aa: ASSSIGTGSFNEQF
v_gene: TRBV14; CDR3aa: ASSLAGDREAF
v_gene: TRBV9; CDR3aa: ASSGGDGVYGYT
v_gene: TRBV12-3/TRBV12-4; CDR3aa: ASSLQGTQPQH
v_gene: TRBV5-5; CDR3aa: ASSWYIQGGDIQY
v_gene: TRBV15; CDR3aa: ATSTRGQEAQPQH
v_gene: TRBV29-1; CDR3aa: SVDGGGYGYT
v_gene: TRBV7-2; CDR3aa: ASSFYHREAF
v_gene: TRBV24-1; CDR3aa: ATSDALAGSTDTQY
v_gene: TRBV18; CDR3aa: ASSPRTGEGEQF
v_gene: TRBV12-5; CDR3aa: ATYRGPNTGELF
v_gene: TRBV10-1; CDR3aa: ASSGGTGLQETQY
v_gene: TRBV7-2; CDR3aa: ASSLTGQGANYGYT